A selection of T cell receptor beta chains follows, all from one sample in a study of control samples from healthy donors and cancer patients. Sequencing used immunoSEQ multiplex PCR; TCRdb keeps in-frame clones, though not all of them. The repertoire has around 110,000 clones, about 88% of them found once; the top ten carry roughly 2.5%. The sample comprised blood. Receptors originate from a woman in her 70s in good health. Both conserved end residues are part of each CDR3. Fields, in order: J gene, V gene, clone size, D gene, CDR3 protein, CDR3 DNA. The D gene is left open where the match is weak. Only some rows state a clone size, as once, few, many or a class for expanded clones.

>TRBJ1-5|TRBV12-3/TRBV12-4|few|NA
CASVEGVNQPQHF
TGTGCCAGTGTTGAAGGTGTCAATCAGCCCCAGCATTTT
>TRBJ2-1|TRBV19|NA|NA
CASSIGAHEQFF
TGTGCCAGTAGTATAGGGGCGCATGAGCAGTTCTTC
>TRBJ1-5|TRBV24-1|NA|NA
CATSDLWGRLRQPQHF
TGTGCCACCAGTGATTTGTGGGGCCGACTTAGGCAGCCCCAGCATTTT
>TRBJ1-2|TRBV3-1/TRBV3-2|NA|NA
CASSRGPGGGAGYGYTF
TGTGCCAGCAGCCGGGGTCCCGGGGGGGGCGCGGGCTATGGCTACACCTTC
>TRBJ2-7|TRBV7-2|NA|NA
CASSLTGGTAYEQYF
TGTGCCAGCAGCTTGACGGGGGGGACAGCCTACGAGCAGTACTTC
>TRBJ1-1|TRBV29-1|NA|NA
CSVGRRETEAFF
TGCAGCGTTGGCAGGCGGGAGACTGAAGCTTTCTTT
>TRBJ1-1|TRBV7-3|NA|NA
CASSLTAGVNTEAFF
TGTGCCAGCAGCTTAACAGCAGGGGTGAACACTGAAGCTTTCTTT
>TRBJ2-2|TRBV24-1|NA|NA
CATSARRPGELFF
TGTGCCACCAGTGCTAGACGTCCCGGGGAGCTGTTTTTT
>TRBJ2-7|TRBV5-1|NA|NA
CASSPPDHAPYEQYF
TGCGCCAGCAGCCCCCCGGACCATGCCCCCTACGAGCAGTACTTC
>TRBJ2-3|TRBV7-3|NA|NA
CASSSGQTTDTQYF
TGTGCCAGCAGCTCAGGACAGACCACAGATACGCAGTATTTT
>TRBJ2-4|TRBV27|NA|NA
CASSPSGTRQYF
TGTGCCAGCAGCCCAAGCGGCACGCGCCAGTACTTC
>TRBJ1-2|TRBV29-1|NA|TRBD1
CSVGVQGSYGYTF
TGCAGCGTTGGGGTACAGGGGAGCTATGGCTACACCTTC
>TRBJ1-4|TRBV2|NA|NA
CTSGSPSNEKLFF
TGTACCAGCGGGTCTCCATCTAATGAAAAACTGTTTTTT
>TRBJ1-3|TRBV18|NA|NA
CASSPGPSGNTIYF
TGTGCCAGCTCACCGGGCCCCTCTGGAAACACCATATATTTT
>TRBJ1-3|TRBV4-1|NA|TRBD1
CASSQDRVGNTIYF
TGCGCCAGCAGCCAGGACAGGGTTGGAAACACCATATATTTT
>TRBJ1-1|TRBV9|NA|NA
CASSVGGMLGAEAFF
TGTGCCAGCAGCGTAGGGGGCATGTTGGGCGCTGAAGCTTTCTTT
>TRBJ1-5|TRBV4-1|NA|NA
CASSQQPDQPQHF
TGCGCCAGCAGCCAACAGCCGGATCAGCCCCAGCATTTT
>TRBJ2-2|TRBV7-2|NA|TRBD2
CASSKGLAGGGTGELFF
TGTGCCAGCAGCAAGGGACTAGCGGGGGGAGGGACCGGGGAGCTGTTTTTT
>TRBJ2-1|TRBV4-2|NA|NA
CASSREIRGEQFF
TGTGCCAGCAGCCGGGAAATACGAGGTGAGCAGTTCTTC
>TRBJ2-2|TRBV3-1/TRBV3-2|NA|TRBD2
CASSPGLGGSGELFF
TGTGCCAGCAGCCCGGGACTAGGGGGATCCGGGGAGCTGTTTTTT
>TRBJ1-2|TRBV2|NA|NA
CASRPDSAYGYTF
TGTGCCAGCAGGCCTGACAGTGCCTATGGCTACACCTTC
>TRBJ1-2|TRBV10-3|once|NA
CAISDLNTYGYTF
TGTGCCATCAGTGATTTGAATACCTATGGCTACACCTTC
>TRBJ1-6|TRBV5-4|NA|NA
CASSLKQGLHSPLHF
TGTGCCAGCAGCTTGAAACAGGGACTCCATTCACCCCTCCACTTT
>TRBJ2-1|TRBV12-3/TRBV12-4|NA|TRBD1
CASSSGTGNEQFF
TGTGCCAGCAGTTCCGGGACAGGAAATGAGCAGTTCTTC